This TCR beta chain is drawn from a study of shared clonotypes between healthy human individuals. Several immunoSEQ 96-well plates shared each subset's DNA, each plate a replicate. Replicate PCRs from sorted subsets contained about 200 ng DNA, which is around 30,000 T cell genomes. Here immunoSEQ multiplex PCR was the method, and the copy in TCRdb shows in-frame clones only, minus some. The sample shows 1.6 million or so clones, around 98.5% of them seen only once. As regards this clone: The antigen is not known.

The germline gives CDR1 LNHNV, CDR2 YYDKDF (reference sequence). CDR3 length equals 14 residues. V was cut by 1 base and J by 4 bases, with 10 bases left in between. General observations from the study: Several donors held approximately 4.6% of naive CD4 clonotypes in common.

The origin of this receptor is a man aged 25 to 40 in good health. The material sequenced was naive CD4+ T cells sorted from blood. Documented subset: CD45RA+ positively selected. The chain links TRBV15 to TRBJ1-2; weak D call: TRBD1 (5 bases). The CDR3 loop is CATSRVGAGYGYTF. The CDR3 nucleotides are TGTGCCACCAGCAGAGTAGGGGCTGGCTATGGCTACACCTTC.